This T cell receptor (beta chain) was recovered during a study of T cell responses to AZD1222 COVID-19 vaccine. Overall study: The analysis combined second doses at about 4 or about 12 weeks.

With respect to this clone: Its target is unknown.

Looked up from germline, CDR1 is SGDLS and CDR2 is YYNGEE. Deletions cut 4 bases from V and 4 bases from J, with 15 bases between. This CDR3 comprises 14 residues. The protocol was immunoSEQ multiplex PCR, while the TCRdb copy is restricted to in-frame clones and leaves out a portion. Of about 92,000 clones detected, 70% to 90% appear once; the ten largest clones hold roughly 5.8%. General observations from the study: An increase in Spike-specific TCR breadth and depth was observed after two AZD1222 doses. Seropositive at baseline were only a handful of AZD1222 recipients. Spike-spanning, vaccine-associated CD4 TCRs were dominant at 160-218 and 743-854.

This TCR was sampled from an adult in good health. Sequences were derived from peripheral blood, sampled on day 0 of AZD1222 vaccination. The chain has TRBV9 and TRBJ2-7; D possibly matches TRBD1 or TRBD2 (5 bases each). In DNA, the CDR3 is TGTGCCAGCAGCAACCGGGACGGCCCGTACGAGCAGTACTTC. Translated, it gives CASSNRDGPYEQYF.